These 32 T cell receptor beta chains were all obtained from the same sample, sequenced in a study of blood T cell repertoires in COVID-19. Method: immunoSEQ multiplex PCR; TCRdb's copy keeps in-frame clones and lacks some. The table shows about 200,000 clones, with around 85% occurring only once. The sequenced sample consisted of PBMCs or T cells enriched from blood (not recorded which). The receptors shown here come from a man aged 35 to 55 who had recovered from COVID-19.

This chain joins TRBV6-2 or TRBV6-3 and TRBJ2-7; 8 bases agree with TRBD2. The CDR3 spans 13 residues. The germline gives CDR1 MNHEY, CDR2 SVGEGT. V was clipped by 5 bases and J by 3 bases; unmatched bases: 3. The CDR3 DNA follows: TGTGCCAGCAGTACGGCGGGAGGCTACGAGCAGTACTTC. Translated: CASSTAGGYEQYF.

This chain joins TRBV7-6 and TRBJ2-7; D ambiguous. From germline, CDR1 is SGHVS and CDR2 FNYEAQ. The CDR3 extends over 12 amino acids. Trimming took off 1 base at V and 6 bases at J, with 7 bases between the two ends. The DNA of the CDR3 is TGTGCCAGCAGCTTAGGAGGTGGCGAGCAGTACTTC. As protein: CASSLGGGEQYF.

The CDR3 sequence is CSAILAGPSTDTQYF. In DNA, the CDR3 is TGCAGCGCTATACTAGCGGGCCCTAGCACAGATACGCAGTATTTT. The rearrangement uses TRBV29-1 and TRBJ2-3; 9 bases match TRBD2. CDR3 length: 15 residues. From germline, CDR1 is SQVTM and CDR2 ANQGSEA. The trim removed 7 bases at V and 0 bases at J, leaving 8 bases unmatched.

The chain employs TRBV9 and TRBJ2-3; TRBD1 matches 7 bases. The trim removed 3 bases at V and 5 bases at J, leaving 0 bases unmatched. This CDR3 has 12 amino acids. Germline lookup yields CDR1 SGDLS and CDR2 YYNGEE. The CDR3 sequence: CASSGQGDTQYF. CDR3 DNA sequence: TGTGCCAGCAGCGGACAGGGAGATACGCAGTATTTT.

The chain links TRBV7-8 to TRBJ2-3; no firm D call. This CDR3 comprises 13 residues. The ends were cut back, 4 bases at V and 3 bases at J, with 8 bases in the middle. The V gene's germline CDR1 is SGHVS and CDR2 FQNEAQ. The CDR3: CASSSRMTDTQYF. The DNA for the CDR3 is TGTGCCAGCAGCTCCCGTATGACAGATACGCAGTATTTT.

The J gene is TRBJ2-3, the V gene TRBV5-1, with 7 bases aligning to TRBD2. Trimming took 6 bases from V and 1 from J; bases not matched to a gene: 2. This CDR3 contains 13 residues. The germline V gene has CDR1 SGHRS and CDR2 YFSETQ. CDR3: CASKAGGTDTQYF. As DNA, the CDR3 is TGCGCCAGCAAGGCGGGGGGCACAGATACGCAGTATTTT.

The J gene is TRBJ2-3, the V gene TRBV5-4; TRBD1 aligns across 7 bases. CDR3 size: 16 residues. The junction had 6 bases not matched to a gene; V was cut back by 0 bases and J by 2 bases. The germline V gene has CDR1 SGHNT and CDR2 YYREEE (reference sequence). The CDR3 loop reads CASSLGPGGTTDTQYF. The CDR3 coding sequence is TGTGCCAGCAGCTTGGGGCCAGGGGGTACCACAGATACGCAGTATTTT.

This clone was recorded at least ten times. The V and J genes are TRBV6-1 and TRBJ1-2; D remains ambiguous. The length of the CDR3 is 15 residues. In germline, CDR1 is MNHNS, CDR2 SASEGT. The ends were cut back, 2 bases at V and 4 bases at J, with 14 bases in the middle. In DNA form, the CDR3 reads TGTGCCAGCAGTGAAATTGGACTCCAACCCTATGGCTACACCTTC. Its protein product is CASSEIGLQPYGYTF.

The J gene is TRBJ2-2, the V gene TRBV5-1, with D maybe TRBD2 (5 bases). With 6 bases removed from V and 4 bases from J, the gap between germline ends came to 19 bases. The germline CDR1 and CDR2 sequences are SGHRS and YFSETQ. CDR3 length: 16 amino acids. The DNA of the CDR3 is TGCGCCAGCACCCAAGGGCATCTAGGGAGCACCGGGGAGCTGTTTTTT. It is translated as CASTQGHLGSTGELFF. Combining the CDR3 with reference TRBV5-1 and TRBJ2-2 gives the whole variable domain KAGVTQTPRYLIKTRGQQVTLSCSPISGHRSVSWYQQTPGQGLQFLFEYFSETQRNKGNFPGRFSGRQFSNSRSEMNVSTLELGDSALYLCASTQGHLGSTGELFFGEGSRLTVL.

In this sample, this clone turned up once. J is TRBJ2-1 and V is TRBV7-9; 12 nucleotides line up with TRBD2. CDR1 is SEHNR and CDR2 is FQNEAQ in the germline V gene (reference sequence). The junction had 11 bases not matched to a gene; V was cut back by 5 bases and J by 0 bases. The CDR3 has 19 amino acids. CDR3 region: CASSPPSGRAGGSYNEQFF. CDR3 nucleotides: TGTGCCAGCAGCCCCCCTAGCGGGAGGGCGGGAGGCTCCTACAATGAGCAGTTCTTC.

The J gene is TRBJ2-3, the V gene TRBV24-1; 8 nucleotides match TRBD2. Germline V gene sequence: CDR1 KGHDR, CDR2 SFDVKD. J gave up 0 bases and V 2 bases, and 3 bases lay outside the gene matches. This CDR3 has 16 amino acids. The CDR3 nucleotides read TGTGCCACCAGTGATTCGGGAGGGCTTAGCACAGATACGCAGTATTTT. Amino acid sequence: CATSDSGGLSTDTQYF.

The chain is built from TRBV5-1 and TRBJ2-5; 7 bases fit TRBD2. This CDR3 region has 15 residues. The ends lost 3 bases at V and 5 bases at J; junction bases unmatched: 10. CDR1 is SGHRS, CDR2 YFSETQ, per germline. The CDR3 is CASSSTGLPRETQYF. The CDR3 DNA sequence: TGCGCCAGCAGCTCCACGGGACTACCGAGGGAGACCCAGTACTTC.

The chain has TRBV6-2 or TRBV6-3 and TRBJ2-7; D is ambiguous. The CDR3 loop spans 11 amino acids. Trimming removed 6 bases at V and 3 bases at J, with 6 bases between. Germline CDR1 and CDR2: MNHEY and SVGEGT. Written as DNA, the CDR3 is TGTGCCAGCAGCCCCCTCTACGAGCAGTACTTC. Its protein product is CASSPLYEQYF.

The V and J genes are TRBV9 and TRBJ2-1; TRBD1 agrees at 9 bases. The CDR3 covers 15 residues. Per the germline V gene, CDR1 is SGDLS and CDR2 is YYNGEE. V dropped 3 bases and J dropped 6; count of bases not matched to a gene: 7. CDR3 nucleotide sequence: TGTGCCAGCAGCGGCCGGGACAGGGTCGTCAATGAGCAGTTCTTC. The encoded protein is CASSGRDRVVNEQFF.

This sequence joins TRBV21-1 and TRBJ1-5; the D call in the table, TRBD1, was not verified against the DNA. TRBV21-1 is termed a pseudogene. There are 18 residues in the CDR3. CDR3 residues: CASSPRWTSKYSNQPQHF. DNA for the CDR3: TGTGCCAGCAGCCCACGGTGGACATCGAAATATAGCAATCAGCCCCAGCATTTT.

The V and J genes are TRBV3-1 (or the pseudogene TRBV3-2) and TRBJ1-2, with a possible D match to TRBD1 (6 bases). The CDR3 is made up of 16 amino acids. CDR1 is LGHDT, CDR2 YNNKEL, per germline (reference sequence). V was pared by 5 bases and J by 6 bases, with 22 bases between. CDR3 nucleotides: TGTGCCAGCAGCTACCGGGACACCAACACCGGGGATGGCTACACCTTC. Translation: CASSYRDTNTGDGYTF.

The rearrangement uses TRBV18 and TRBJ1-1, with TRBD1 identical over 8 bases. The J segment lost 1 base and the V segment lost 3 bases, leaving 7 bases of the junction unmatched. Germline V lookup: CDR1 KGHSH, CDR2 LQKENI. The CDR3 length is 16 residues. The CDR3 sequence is CASSPPGQAPNTEAFF. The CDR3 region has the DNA TGTGCCAGCTCACCCCCGGGACAGGCACCGAACACTGAAGCTTTCTTT. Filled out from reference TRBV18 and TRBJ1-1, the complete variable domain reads NAGVMQNPRHLVRRRGQEARLRCSPMKGHSHVYWYRQLPEEGLKFMVYLQKENIIDESGMPKERFSAEFPKEGPSILRIQQVVRGDSAAYFCASSPPGQAPNTEAFFGQGTRLTVV.

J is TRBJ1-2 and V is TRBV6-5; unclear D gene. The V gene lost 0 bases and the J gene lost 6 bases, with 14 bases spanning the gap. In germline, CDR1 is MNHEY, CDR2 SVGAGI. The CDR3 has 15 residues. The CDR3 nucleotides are TGTGCCAGCAGTTACTCGCCACGGGTACAACATGGCTACACCTTC. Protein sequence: CASSYSPRVQHGYTF.

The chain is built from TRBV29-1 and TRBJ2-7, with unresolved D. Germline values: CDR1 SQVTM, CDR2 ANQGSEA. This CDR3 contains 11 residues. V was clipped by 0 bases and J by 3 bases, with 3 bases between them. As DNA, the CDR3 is TGCAGCGTTGAAGACAGCTACGAGCAGTACTTC. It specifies CSVEDSYEQYF.

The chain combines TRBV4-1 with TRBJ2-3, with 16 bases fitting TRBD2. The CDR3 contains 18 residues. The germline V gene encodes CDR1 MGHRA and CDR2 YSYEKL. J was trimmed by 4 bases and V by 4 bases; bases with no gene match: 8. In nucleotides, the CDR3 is TGCGCCAGCAGCCCCAGTCCCGGGACTAGCGGGAGGGCAGATACGCAGTATTTT. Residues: CASSPSPGTSGRADTQYF.

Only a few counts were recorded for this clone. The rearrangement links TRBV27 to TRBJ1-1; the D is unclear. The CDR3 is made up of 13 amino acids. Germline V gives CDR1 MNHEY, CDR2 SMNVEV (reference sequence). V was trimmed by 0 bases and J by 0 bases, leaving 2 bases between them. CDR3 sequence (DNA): TGTGCCAGCAGTTTATCCGTGAACACTGAAGCTTTCTTT. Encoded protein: CASSLSVNTEAFF.

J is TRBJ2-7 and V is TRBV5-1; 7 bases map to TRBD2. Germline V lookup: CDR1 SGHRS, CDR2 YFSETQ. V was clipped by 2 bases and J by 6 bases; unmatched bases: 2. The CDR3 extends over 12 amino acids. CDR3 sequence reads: CASSFPGGEQYF. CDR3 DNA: TGCGCCAGCAGCTTCCCGGGAGGCGAGCAGTACTTC.

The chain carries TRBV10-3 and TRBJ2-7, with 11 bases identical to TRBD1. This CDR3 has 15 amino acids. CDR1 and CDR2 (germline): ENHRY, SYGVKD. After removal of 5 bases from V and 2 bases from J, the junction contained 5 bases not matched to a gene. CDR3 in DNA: TGTGCCATCAGTAAAGGGACAGGGGGGCCCTACGAGCAGTACTTC. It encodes CAISKGTGGPYEQYF.

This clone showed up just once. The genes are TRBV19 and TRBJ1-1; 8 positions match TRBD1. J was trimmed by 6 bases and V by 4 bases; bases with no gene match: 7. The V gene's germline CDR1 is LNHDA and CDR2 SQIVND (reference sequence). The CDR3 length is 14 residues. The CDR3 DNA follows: TGTGCCAGTAGTACCACAGGGGGGGACCCTGAAGCTTTCTTT. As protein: CASSTTGGDPEAFF.

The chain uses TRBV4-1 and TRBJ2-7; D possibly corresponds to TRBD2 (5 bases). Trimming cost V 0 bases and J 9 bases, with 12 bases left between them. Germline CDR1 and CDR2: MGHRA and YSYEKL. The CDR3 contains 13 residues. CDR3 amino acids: CASSQDERVAQYF. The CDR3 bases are TGCGCCAGCAGCCAAGATGAGAGGGTCGCGCAGTACTTC.

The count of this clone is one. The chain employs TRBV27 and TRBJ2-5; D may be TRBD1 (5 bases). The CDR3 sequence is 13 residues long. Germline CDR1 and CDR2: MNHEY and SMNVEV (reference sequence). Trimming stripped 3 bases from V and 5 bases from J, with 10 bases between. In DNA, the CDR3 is TGTGCCAGCAGTTTTAGGGGTGGTGAGACCCAGTACTTC. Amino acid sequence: CASSFRGGETQYF.

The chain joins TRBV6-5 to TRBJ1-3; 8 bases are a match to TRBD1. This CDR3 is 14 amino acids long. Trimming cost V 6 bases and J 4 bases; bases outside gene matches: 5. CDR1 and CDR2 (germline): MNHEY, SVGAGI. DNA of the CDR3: TGTGCCAGCAGAAAGACAGGGGCAGGAAACACCATATATTTT. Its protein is CASRKTGAGNTIYF.

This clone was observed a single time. The CDR3 DNA sequence: TGTGCCAGCAGTTCCGGGACAGGTTTTAATTCACCCCTCCACTTT. It yields the protein CASSSGTGFNSPLHF. This chain uses TRBV27 with TRBJ1-6; 8 bases agree with TRBD1. Germline V lookup: CDR1 MNHEY, CDR2 SMNVEV (reference sequence). The CDR3 runs 15 residues. With V trimmed by 4 bases and J by 6 bases, 5 bases remained unmatched.

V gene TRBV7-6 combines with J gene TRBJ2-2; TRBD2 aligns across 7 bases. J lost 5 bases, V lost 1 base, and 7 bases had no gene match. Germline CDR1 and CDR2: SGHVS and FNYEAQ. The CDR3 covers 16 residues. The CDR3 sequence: CASSLDSSSGTGELFF. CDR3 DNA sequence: TGTGCCAGCAGCTTAGATTCGTCTAGCGGAACCGGGGAGCTGTTTTTT.

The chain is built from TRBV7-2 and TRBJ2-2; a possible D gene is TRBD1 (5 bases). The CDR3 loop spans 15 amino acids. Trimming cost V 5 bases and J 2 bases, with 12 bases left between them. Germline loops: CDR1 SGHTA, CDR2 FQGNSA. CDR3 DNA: TGTGCCAGCAGCCGCGGACACCTTAACACCGGGGAGCTGTTTTTT. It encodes CASSRGHLNTGELFF.

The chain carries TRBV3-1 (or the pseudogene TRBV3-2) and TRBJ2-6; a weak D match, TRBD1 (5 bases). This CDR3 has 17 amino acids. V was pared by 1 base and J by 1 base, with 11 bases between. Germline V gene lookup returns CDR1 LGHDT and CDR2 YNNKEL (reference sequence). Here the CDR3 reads CASSQVFRGSGANVLTF. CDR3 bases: TGTGCCAGCAGCCAAGTTTTTAGGGGTTCTGGGGCCAACGTCCTGACTTTC.

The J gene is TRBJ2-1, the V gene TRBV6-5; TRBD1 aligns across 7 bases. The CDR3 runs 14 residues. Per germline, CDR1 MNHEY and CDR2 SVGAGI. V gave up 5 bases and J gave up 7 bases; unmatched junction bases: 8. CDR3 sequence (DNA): TGTGCCAGCAGTCCGTCGAGGGGGCGAAATGAGCAGTTCTTC. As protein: CASSPSRGRNEQFF.